This is a list of T cell receptor beta chains from one sample in a study of T cell responses to AZD1222 COVID-19 vaccine. Clones were read by immunoSEQ multiplex PCR, and TCRdb kept only the in-frame ones, dropping some. The sample yields just under 75,000 clones, around 82% seen once. The specimen comprised peripheral blood, sampled 28 days after the second AZD1222 dose. All receptors derive from an adult who received the AZD1222 COVID-19 vaccine. The CDR3 runs from the conserved cysteine through the conserved F or W.

V: TRBV13
J: TRBJ1-1
CDR3: CASSLAGNTDEAFF

V: TRBV19
J: TRBJ1-3
CDR3: CASTRGQRLQTGNTIYF

V: TRBV28
J: TRBJ2-5
CDR3: CASSFEAMGETQYF

V: TRBV28
J: TRBJ2-7
CDR3: CASSLVGVSDIFRGQYF

V: TRBV28
J: TRBJ2-1
CDR3: CASNLDLRTYNEQFF

V: TRBV9
J: TRBJ2-7
CDR3: CASSVGSSSEQYF

V: TRBV27
J: TRBJ2-1
CDR3: CASSLLGTSGGGDEQFF

V: TRBV6-5
J: TRBJ2-4
CDR3: CASTQVGGENIQYF

V: TRBV7-9
J: TRBJ1-1
CDR3: CASSSTHSTNRGQIEAFF

V: TRBV7-2
J: TRBJ2-3
CDR3: CASSPRVGGVTDTQYF